The entry below gives a single T cell receptor beta chain sequence along with its context. This sample stems from a study of blood T cell repertoires in COVID-19. In the study overall: The cDNA or gDNA used as material had been derived from T cells, B-cell-depleted T cells, or PBMCs.

The CDR3 has 14 amino acids. The J segment lost 10 bases and the V segment lost 4 bases, leaving 7 bases of the junction unmatched. The germline V gene encodes CDR1 KGHSH and CDR2 LQKENI. Patients in Seattle were enrolled during active infection, then followed longitudinally. Original data processing: For nucleated cells, counts were estimated from reference gene primer amplification. TCRdb's table, derived via immunoSEQ multiplex PCR, lists solely in-frame clones and lacks some. D and trimming come from the DNA, and the V and J calls and clone size come from that table. The profile shows hundreds of thousands of clones, about 88% of them singletons.

The chain recombines TRBV18 with TRBJ2-5; 12 bases agree with TRBD1. Sequencing was performed on peripheral blood. The receptor was derived from a man younger than 35 with COVID-19, enrolled during active disease. Here the CDR3 reads CASSQGQGAPHQYF. CDR3 in DNA: TGTGCCAGCTCACAGGGACAGGGGGCTCCTCACCAGTACTTC.